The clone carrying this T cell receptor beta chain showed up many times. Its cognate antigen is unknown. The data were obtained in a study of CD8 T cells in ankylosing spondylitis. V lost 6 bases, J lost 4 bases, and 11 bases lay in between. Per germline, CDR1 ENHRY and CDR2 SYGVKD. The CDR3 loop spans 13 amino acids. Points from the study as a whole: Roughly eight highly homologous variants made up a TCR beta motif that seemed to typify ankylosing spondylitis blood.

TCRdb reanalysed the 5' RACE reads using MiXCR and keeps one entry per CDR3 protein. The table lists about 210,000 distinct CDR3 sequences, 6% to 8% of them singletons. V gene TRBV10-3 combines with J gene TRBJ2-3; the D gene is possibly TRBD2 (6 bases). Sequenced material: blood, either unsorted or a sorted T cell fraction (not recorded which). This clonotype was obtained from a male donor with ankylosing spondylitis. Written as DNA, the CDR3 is TGTGCCATCAGATTAGCGGCCCCAGATACGCAGTATTTT. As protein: CAIRLAAPDTQYF.